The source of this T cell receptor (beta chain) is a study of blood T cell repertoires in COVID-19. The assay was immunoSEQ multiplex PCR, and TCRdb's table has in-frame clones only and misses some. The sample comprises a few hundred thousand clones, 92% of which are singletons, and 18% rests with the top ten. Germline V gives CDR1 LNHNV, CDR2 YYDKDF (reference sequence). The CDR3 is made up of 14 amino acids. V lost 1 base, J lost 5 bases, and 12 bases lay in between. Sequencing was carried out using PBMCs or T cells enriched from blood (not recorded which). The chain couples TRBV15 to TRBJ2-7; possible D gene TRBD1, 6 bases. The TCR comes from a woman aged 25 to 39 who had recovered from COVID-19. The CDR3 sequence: CATSRVRGFHEQYF. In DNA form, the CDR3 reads TGTGCCACCAGCAGAGTGAGGGGGTTCCACGAGCAGTACTTC.